Given below is one T cell receptor beta chain in context. Antigen specificity is unknown. Treatment denoted: roughly ten-day PBMC culture with coronavirus spike peptide pools or control peptides (ViraFEST assay). Unexposed donor CD4+ T cells predated the COVID-19 pandemic, collected 2011-2018. The sample belongs to a study of vaccination and CD4 T cells after COVID-19. Study in general: In culture, cells were exposed to overlapping spike peptides from SARS-CoV-2, HCoV-NL63, HCoV-OC43 and HCoV-229E.

Germline V gives CDR1 LNHDA, CDR2 SQIVND (reference sequence). The CDR3 covers 16 residues. Germline trimming cut 3 bases from V and 5 bases from J; bases unmatched to any gene: 6. The Oncomine TCR Beta short-read assay was what sequenced the DNA obtained from cultured CD4+ T cells. From CD4+ T cells that had been cultured, genomic DNA was extracted. From the PCR reads, TCRdb called clonotypes with MiXCR, one entry per CDR3 protein. The sample records roughly 6,600 distinct CDR3 sequences, 35% to 50% being singletons. The V call is TRBV19, the J call TRBJ2-3, with 12 bases lining up with TRBD1. The sequence was collected from a human donor in good health. Sequencing was done on a sample of CD4+ T cells from blood, cultured in vitro. In DNA, the CDR3 is TGTGCCAGTAGTATGAGGGACAGGGGGCAGAGAGATACGCAGTATTTT. Its protein product is CASSMRDRGQRDTQYF.